One and the same sample provided the 2 T cell receptor beta chains below, sequenced in a study of blood T cell repertoires in COVID-19. Sequenced by immunoSEQ multiplex PCR; TCRdb stores in-frame clones only, minus some. The sample includes approximately 210,000 clones, around 95% seen only once; the top ten take roughly 0.76%. The sample consisted of peripheral blood. Receptors originate from a young man with COVID-19, enrolled during active disease.

V is TRBV1 and J is TRBJ2-5; TRBD2, the table's D call, lacks a check against the DNA. TRBV1 is a pseudogene locus. The CDR3 length is 16 residues. The CDR3 nucleotides read TGCACCAGCAGCCAAGATCTCGGCGGGGTAGGAGAGACCCAGTACTTC. Encoded protein: CTSSQDLGGVGETQYF.

V gene TRBV30 combines with J gene TRBJ1-3, with a possible D match to TRBD1 (5 bases). The CDR3 contains 12 residues. Trimming took off 5 bases at V and 8 bases at J, with 13 bases between the two ends. The germline V gene has CDR1 GTSNPN and CDR2 SVGIG (reference sequence). Here the CDR3 reads CAWSHRNYTIYF. In DNA form, the CDR3 reads TGTGCCTGGTCCCACAGGAATTACACCATATATTTT.